This TCR beta chain appears in the sequencing data of a study of response to subunit inactivated influenza vaccine. Trimming stripped 7 bases from V and 3 bases from J, with 12 bases between. Germline V CDR1 and CDR2: MNHNS, SASEGT. This CDR3 spans 13 amino acids. Of note for this clonotype: Its matching antigen is unknown.

Overall study results and limits: Each seasonal flu vaccination may recruit only limited new T cells, authors suggested.

A single record per CDR3 protein comes from TCRdb applying MiXCR to the RT-PCR reads. This repertoire shows approximately 520,000 distinct CDR3 sequences, over 25% found once; its top ten account for 1.5% to 2%. The sample consisted of CD4+ T cells sorted from PBMCs, taken 5 days after vaccination. This TCR derives from a man in his fifties who received an inactivated influenza vaccine. The chain joins TRBV6-1 to TRBJ2-5; D unresolved. The CDR3 DNA is TGTGCCAGCACCCACAGCCCCAAAGAGACCCAGTACTTC. It translates to CASTHSPKETQYF.